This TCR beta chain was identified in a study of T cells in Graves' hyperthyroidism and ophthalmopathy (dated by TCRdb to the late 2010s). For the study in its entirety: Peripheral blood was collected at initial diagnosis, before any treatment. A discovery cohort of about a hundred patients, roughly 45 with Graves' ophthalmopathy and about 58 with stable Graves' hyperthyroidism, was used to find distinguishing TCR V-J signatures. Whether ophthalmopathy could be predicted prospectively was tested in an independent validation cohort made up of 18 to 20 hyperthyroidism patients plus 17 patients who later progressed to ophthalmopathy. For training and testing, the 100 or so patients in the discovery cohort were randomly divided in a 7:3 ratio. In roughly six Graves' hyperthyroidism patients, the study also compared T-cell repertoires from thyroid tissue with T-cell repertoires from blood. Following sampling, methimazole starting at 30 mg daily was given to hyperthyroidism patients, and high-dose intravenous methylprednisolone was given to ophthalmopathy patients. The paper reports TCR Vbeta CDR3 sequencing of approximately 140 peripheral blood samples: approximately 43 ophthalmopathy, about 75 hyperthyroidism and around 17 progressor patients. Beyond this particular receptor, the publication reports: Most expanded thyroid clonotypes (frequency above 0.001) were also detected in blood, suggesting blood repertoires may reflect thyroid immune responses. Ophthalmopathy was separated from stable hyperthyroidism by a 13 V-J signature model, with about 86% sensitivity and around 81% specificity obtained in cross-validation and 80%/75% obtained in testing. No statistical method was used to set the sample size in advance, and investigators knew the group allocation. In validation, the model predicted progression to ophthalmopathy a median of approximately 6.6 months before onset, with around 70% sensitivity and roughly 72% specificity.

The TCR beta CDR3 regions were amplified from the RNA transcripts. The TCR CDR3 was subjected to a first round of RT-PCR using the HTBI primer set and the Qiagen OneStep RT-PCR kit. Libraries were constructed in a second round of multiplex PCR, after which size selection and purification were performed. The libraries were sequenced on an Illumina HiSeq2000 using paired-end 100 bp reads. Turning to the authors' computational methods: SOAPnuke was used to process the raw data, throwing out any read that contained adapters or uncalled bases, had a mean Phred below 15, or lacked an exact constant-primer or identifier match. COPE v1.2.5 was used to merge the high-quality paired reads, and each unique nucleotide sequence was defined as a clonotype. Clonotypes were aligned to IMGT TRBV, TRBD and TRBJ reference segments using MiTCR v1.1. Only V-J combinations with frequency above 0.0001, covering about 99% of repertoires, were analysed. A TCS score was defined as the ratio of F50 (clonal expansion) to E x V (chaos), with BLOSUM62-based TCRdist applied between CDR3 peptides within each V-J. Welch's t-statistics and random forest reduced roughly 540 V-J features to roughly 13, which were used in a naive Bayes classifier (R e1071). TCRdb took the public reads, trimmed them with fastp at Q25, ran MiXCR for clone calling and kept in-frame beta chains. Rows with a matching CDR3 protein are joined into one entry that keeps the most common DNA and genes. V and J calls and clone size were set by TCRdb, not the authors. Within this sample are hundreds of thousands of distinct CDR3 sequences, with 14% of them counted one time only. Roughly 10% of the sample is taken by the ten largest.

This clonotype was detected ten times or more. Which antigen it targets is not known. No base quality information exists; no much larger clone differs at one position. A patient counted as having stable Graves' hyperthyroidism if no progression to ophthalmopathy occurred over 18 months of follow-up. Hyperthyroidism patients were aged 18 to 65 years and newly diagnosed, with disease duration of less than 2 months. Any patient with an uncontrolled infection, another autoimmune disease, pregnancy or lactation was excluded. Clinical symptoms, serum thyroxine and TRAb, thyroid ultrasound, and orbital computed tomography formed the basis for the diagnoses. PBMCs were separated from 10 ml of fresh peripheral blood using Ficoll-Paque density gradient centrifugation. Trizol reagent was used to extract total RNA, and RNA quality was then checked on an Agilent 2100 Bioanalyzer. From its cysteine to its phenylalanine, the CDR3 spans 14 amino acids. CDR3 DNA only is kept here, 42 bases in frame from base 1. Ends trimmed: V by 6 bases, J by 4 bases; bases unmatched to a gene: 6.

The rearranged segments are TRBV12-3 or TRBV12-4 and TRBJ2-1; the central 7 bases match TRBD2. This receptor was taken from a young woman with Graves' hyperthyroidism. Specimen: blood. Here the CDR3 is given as CASSSSGRYNEQFF. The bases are TGTGCCAGCAGCTCTAGCGGCAGATACAATGAGCAGTTCTTC.